Listed below are T cell receptor beta chains from one sample, sequenced in a study of cytomegalovirus exposure and HLA in healthy donors. Produced via immunoSEQ multiplex PCR; TCRdb's table is partial and in-frame only. The repertoire holds over 150,000 clones, with about four fifths as singletons. The sequenced material came from PBMCs. Every receptor here comes from a woman aged 45-65 years in good health and CMV-seronegative. Both conserved end residues are part of each CDR3. D genes are given only for firm matches. Clone size is shown for a subset of rows, as once, few, many or a class of expanded clone.

j_gene	v_gene	abundance	d_gene	CDR3nt	CDR3aa
TRBJ2-2	TRBV2	-	-	TGTGCCAGCAGGGAAGACATCGGGGAGCTGTTTTTT	CASREDIGELFF
TRBJ2-2	TRBV4-2	-	-	TGTGCCAGCAGCCAAGGAGGCAGTCAAACCGGGGAGCTGTTTTTT	CASSQGGSQTGELFF
TRBJ1-5	TRBV4-3	-	-	TGCGCCAGCAGCCAAGATCAGGGGATCCATCAGCCCCAGCATTTT	CASSQDQGIHQPQHF
TRBJ1-3	TRBV7-9	-	TRBD1	TGTGCCAGCAGGTCGACAGGGTTAGAAGGAAACACCATATATTTT	CASRSTGLEGNTIYF
TRBJ1-1	TRBV19	once	TRBD1	TGTGCCAGTAGATCATACCGGGACAGGAACACTGAAGCTTTCTTT	CASRSYRDRNTEAFF
TRBJ1-1	TRBV19	-	-	TGTGCCAGTAGTATAGAGGCAGTCAGCGGAGCTGAAGCTTTCTTT	CASSIEAVSGAEAFF
TRBJ2-7	TRBV13	-	TRBD2	TGTGCCAGCAGCTTACGGACTAGCGGGGTATCCTACGAGCAGTACTTC	CASSLRTSGVSYEQYF
TRBJ2-3	TRBV14	once	-	TGTGCCAGCAGCCAGTCCCTGAGCACAGATACGCAGTATTTT	CASSQSLSTDTQYF
TRBJ2-3	TRBV6-1	-	TRBD1	TGTGCCAGCAGTGAAGGGGACAGGTCGATGGGTACGCAGTATTTT	CASSEGDRSMGTQYF
TRBJ1-1	TRBV5-1	-	-	TGCGCCAGCAGCTTGGTAGCAGGGAAGAACACTGAAGCTTTCTTT	CASSLVAGKNTEAFF
TRBJ1-2	TRBV19	-	-	TGTGCCAGTAGCGACGCCGGGACAACCGGCTATGGCTACACCTTC	CASSDAGTTGYGYTF
TRBJ2-5	TRBV21-1	-	-	TGTGCCAGCAGCAGATATTGTTACAGGGACCAAGAGACCCAGTACTTC	CASSRYCYRDQETQYF
TRBJ1-3	TRBV18	-	-	TGTGCCAGCTCATTATCCTCTGGAAACACCATATATTTT	CASSLSSGNTIYF
TRBJ2-7	TRBV7-9	-	-	TGTTCCAGCAGCTTAAAGCAGGGGGGCTACGAGCAGTACTTC	CSSSLKQGGYEQYF
TRBJ2-1	TRBV5-1	-	-	TGCGCCAGCAGCTTGGGGACAGACCAATACAATGAGCAGTTCTTC	CASSLGTDQYNEQFF
TRBJ2-7	TRBV7-2	-	TRBD1	TGTGCCAGCAGCTTAGCGGGACAGGGGGGCGAGCAGTACTTC	CASSLAGQGGEQYF
TRBJ2-1	TRBV9	-	-	TGTGCCAGCAGCGTAGATCAGGGCAACAATTACAATGAGCAGTTCTTC	CASSVDQGNNYNEQFF
TRBJ1-5	TRBV10-3	few	-	TGTGCCATCAGTGAGTCAGGGGGTAATCAGCCCCAGCATTTT	CAISESGGNQPQHF
TRBJ2-5	TRBV11-2	few	TRBD2	TGTGCCAGCAGCCCCGGGACTAGCGGGAGGGCATCCCAGTACTTC	CASSPGTSGRASQYF
TRBJ1-1	TRBV2	-	TRBD1	TGTGCCAACCGACAGGGGAACACTGAAGCTTTCTTT	CANRQGNTEAFF
TRBJ2-7	TRBV7-2	-	TRBD1	TGTGCCAGCAGCTCCGGGACAGGGGCCTACGAGCAGTACTTC	CASSSGTGAYEQYF
TRBJ1-1	TRBV6-4	-	-	TGTGCCAGCAGTCCTAAAGACAGCCCTGGGACTGAAGCTTTCTTT	CASSPKDSPGTEAFF
TRBJ2-5	TRBV27	-	TRBD2	TGTGCCAGCAGTTTATCTTCCTGGGGGGGAGAGACCCAGTACTTC	CASSLSSWGGETQYF
TRBJ1-2	TRBV6-5	-	-	TGTGCCAGCAGTTATTCATTGGGCAGTAACTATGGCTACACCTTC	CASSYSLGSNYGYTF
TRBJ2-2	TRBV4-1	-	TRBD2	TGCGCCAGCAGCCCGGCCCCAAGCGGGAAGAACACCGGGGAGCTGTTTTTT	CASSPAPSGKNTGELFF
TRBJ1-2	TRBV6-5	-	TRBD1	TGTGCCAGCAGTTACCCACCGGACAGGGGTGGAGGGGGCTACACCTTC	CASSYPPDRGGGGYTF
TRBJ1-5	TRBV2	-	TRBD1	TGTGCCAGCAGTGACACGGGACAGCAAGATAGCAATCAGCCCCAGCATTTT	CASSDTGQQDSNQPQHF
TRBJ2-1	TRBV19	-	-	TGTGCCAGTAGGAGGGGGACATTCGGGGAGAATGAGCAGTTCTTC	CASRRGTFGENEQFF
TRBJ1-4	TRBV4-3	-	TRBD1	TGCGCCAGCAGCCAAGGTCGACAGGGGGCAACTAATGAAAAACTGTTTTTT	CASSQGRQGATNEKLFF